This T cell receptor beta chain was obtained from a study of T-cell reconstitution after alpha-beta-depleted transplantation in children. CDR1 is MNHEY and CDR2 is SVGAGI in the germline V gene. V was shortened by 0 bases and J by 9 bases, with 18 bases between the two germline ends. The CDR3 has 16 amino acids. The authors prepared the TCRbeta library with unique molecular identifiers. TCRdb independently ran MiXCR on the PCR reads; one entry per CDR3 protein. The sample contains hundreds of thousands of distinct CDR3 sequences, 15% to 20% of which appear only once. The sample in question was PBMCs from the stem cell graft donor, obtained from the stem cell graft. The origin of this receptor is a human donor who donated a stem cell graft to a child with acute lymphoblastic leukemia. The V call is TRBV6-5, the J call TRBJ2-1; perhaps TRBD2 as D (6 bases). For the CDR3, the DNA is TGTGCCAGCAGTTACTCCCCACTAGCTGTCGGGAGTGAGCAGTTCTTC. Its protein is CASSYSPLAVGSEQFF.